The present entry profiles one T cell receptor beta chain with its context. Its antigen remains unknown. Nobody among the patients had been given any treatment before thyroid surgery. In the authors' workflow: A classifier for distant metastasis in papillary thyroid cancer was constructed using CDR3 differences observed across clinicopathological groups. With MiXCR, TCRdb reprocessed the PCR reads. TCRdb's processing, not the authors' own work, is the source of the V and J calls. The sample gives tens of thousands of clones, 23% of which show up once; over 55% is in the top ten. The sample comes from a study of metastatic and nonmetastatic thyroid tumors. Findings and caveats of the study: A significant increase in TCR beta diversity was reportedly seen in malignant thyroid tumors relative to benign nodules, in blood and tumor.

CDR1 is LNHDA and CDR2 is SQIVND in the germline V gene (reference sequence). V was cut by 1 base and J by 7 bases, with 13 bases left in between. The CDR3 totals 15 residues. The TCR originated in a male donor with papillary thyroid cancer or a benign thyroid nodule (not recorded which). Some clones in this sample may be carry-over from other donors' samples. The gene calls are TRBV19 and TRBJ2-2; D remains ambiguous. Sequenced material: blood. The CDR3 DNA is TGTGCCAGTAGTATAGCGGCTAGTTCGGGCGGGGAGCTGTTTTTT. This sequence encodes CASSIAASSGGELFF.